These 5 T cell receptor beta chains originate from one sample sequenced in a study of shared clonotypes between healthy human individuals. The assay was immunoSEQ multiplex PCR, and TCRdb's table has in-frame clones only and misses some. The sample lists more than 2,000,000 clones; roughly 93% were seen once. Sequences were obtained from naive CD4+ T cells from PBMCs. Subset specified: CD45RA+ positively selected. These receptors all come from a man between 18 and 35 years old in good health. Some clones in this sample may be carry-over from other donors' samples.

The V and J genes are TRBV29-1 and TRBJ2-7, with 12 positions matching TRBD2. This CDR3 spans 13 amino acids. The V and J ends lost 8 bases and 4 bases, in that order; junction bases with no gene match: 6. Germline V gene lookup returns CDR1 SQVTM and CDR2 ANQGSEA. CDR3 sequence reads: CSYGLAGTYEQYF. The CDR3 bases are TGCAGCTACGGACTAGCGGGGACATACGAGCAGTACTTC.

V and J are TRBV13 and TRBJ2-7; 13 bases fit TRBD2. J lost 3 bases, V lost 5 bases, and 4 bases had no gene match. The germline CDR1 and CDR2 sequences are PRHDT and FYEKMQ (reference sequence). This CDR3 is built from 15 residues. The CDR3 is CASSTGTSGNYEQYF. In DNA form, the CDR3 reads TGTGCCAGCAGCACCGGGACTAGCGGGAACTACGAGCAGTACTTC.

Notes on this clone: This CDR3 is also generated by other DNA sequences in the sample. The chain combines TRBV7-2 with TRBJ2-7; D uncertain. CDR1 is SGHTA and CDR2 is FQGNSA in the germline V gene. There are 13 residues in the CDR3. The germline V and J ends were trimmed by 0 bases and 0 bases, with 3 bases remaining between them. The CDR3: CASSLANSYEQYF. CDR3 bases: TGTGCCAGCAGCTTAGCGAACTCCTACGAGCAGTACTTC.

The chain uses TRBV5-4 and TRBJ2-7; D could derive from TRBD1 or TRBD2 (6 bases each). CDR1 is SGHNT, CDR2 YYREEE, per germline (reference sequence). Trimming pared 4 bases from V and 6 bases from J, leaving 20 bases between. The CDR3 is 15 residues long. The chain's CDR3 is CASSRGERASGEQYF. CDR3 bases: TGTGCCAGCAGCAGGGGGGAGAGGGCCTCTGGCGAGCAGTACTTC.

A single count supports this clone. The chain is built from TRBV7-2 and TRBJ1-1; D is possibly TRBD1 (6 bases). The CDR3 extends over 16 amino acids. Germline CDR1 and CDR2: SGHTA and FQGNSA. Trimming took 4 bases from V and 3 from J, leaving 18 bases between them. Here the CDR3 reads CASSSQVGQTYTEAFF. The CDR3 bases are TGTGCCAGCAGCTCTCAGGTCGGACAGACCTACACTGAAGCTTTCTTT.